One sample yielded the 2 T cell receptor beta chains listed below, sequenced in a study of blood T cell repertoires in COVID-19. Using immunoSEQ multiplex PCR, the repertoire was profiled, and TCRdb retains in-frame clones only, with some absent. The repertoire has nearly 90,000 clones, 55% to 75% of them found once; the top ten carry under 15%. Specimen: peripheral blood. These receptors originate from a woman older than 75 with acute or convalescent COVID-19.

The V call is TRBV5-1, the J call TRBJ1-1; TRBD1 agrees at 7 bases. The CDR3 runs 14 residues. V shed 3 bases, J shed 7 bases, and the junction held 9 bases outside the gene matches. Germline CDR1 SGHRS, CDR2 YFSETQ. CDR3 loop: CASSYLRRDSEAFF. In DNA form, the CDR3 reads TGCGCCAGCAGCTATCTAAGACGGGACAGTGAAGCTTTCTTT.

The CDR3 here is CASSEEGRRSNQPQHF. DNA of the CDR3: TGTGCCAGCAGTGAGGAGGGGAGGAGGAGTAATCAGCCCCAGCATTTT. The chain uses TRBV6-1 and TRBJ1-5, with D tentatively TRBD1 (5 bases). V was trimmed by 3 bases and J by 4 bases, leaving 16 bases between them. The CDR3 contains 16 residues. Germline-derived CDR1 and CDR2 are MNHNS and SASEGT.